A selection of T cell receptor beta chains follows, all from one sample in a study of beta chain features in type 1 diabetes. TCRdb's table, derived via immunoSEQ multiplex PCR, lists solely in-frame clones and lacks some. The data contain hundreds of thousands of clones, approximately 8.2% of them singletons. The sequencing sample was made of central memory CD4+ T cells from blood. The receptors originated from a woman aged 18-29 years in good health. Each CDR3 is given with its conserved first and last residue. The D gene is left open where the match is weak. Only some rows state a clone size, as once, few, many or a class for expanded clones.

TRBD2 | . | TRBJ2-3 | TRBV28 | CASSPTSGRVPDTQYF | TGTGCCAGCAGTCCGACTAGCGGGAGAGTCCCAGATACGCAGTATTTT
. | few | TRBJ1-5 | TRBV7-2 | CASSLAHLTAQPQHF | TGTGCCAGCAGCTTAGCCCATCTGACGGCGCAGCCCCAGCATTTT
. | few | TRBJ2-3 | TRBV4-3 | CASSQDEFRDTQYF | TGCGCCAGCAGCCAAGATGAGTTCCGTGATACGCAGTATTTT
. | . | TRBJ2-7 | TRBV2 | CASSGRYEQYF | TGTGCCAGCAGTGGGCGGTACGAGCAGTACTTC
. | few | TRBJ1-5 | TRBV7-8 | CASSLGAGTTYSNQPQHF | TGTGCCAGCAGCTTAGGGGCCGGGACTACCTATAGCAATCAGCCCCAGCATTTT
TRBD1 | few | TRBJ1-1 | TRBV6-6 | CASSYIGTGGTEAFF | TGTGCCAGCAGTTACATAGGGACAGGGGGCACTGAAGCTTTCTTT
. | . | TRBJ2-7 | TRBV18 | CASSPLATSGVGSYEQYF | TGTGCCAGCTCACCACTCGCGACCTCAGGGGTAGGGTCCTACGAGCAGTACTTC
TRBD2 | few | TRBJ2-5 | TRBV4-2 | CASSWTSGRAQYF | TGTGCCAGCAGCTGGACTAGCGGGAGGGCCCAGTACTTC
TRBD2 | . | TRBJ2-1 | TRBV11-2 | CASRLAGTSGSSGRFF | TGTGCCAGCAGATTGGCCGGGACTAGCGGGAGTAGTGGGCGGTTCTTC
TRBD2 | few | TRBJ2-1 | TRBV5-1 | CASSSALAGGMGNEQFF | TGCGCCAGCAGTTCAGCCTTAGCGGGAGGGATGGGAAATGAGCAGTTCTTC
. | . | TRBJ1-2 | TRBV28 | CASSSSGGRKLGYGYTF | .
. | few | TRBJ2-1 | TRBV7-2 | CASSLLGPDRDGYNEQFF | TGTGCCAGCAGCTTATTGGGGCCCGACCGGGACGGGTACAATGAGCAGTTCTTC
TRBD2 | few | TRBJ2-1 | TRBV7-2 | CASSLAAGVMSYNEQFF | TGTGCCAGCAGCTTAGCCGCGGGAGTCATGTCCTACAATGAGCAGTTCTTC
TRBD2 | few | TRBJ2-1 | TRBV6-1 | CASKTSGYNEQFF | TGTGCCAGCAAGACTAGCGGCTACAATGAGCAGTTCTTC
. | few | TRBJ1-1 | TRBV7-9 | CASSPWTANTEAFF | TGTGCCAGCAGCCCCTGGACGGCGAACACTGAAGCTTTCTTT
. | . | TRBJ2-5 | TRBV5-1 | CASSGGRGMAETQYF | TGCGCCAGCAGCGGTGGCAGGGGTATGGCAGAGACCCAGTACTTC
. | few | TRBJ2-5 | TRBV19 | CASSIEQDQETQYF | TGTGCCAGTAGTATAGAACAGGACCAAGAGACCCAGTACTTC
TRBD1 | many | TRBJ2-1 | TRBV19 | CASTVAGGRNTYNEQFF | TGTGCCAGTACAGTCGCAGGGGGTAGGAACACCTACAATGAGCAGTTCTTC
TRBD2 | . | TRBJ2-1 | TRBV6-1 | CASRELAGGPDEQFF | TGTGCCAGCAGGGAGCTAGCGGGAGGGCCCGATGAGCAGTTCTTC
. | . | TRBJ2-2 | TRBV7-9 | CASSLMLGTGELFF | TGTGCCAGCAGCTTGATGTTGGGGACCGGGGAGCTGTTTTTT
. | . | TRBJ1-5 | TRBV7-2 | CASSLSRQPQHF | TGTGCCAGCAGCTTATCGCGGCAGCCCCAGCATTTT
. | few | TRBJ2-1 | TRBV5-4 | CASSLASYYNEQFF | TGTGCCAGCAGCTTGGCTAGCTACTACAATGAGCAGTTCTTC
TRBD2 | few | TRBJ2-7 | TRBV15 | CATSSTSGNAYEQYF | TGTGCCACCAGCAGTACTAGCGGGAATGCTTACGAGCAGTACTTC
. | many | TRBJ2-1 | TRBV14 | CASSQANIYNEQFF | TGTGCCAGCAGCCAAGCAAATATCTACAATGAGCAGTTCTTC
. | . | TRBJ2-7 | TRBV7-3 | CASSLGGPYEQYF | TGTGCCAGCAGCTTGGGCGGCCCCTACGAGCAGTACTTC
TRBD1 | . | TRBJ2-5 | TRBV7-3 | CASSLTGTGGAETQYF | TGTGCCAGCAGCTTAACTGGGACAGGGGGCGCGGAGACCCAGTACTTC
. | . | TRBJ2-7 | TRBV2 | CASAGTPNAYEQYF | TGTGCCAGCGCCGGGACGCCGAACGCCTACGAGCAGTACTTC
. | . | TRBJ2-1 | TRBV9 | CASSATNIRGNEQFF | TGTGCCAGCAGCGCGACTAATATTCGAGGGAATGAGCAGTTCTTC
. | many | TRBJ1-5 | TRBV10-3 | CAISVGGDQPQHF | TGTGCCATCAGTGTGGGGGGCGATCAGCCCCAGCATTTT